These T cell receptor beta chains were read from a single sample in a study of T cell repertoires in cytomegalovirus infection. Their antigen targets remain unknown. One entry per CDR3 protein results from TCRdb running MiXCR on the reads. The sample yields about 360,000 distinct CDR3 sequences, approximately 35% seen once. This specimen was cultured PBMCs, taken from culture after CMV antigen stimulation. All receptors derive from a human donor in good health (CMV status not recorded). Some clones in this sample may be carry-over from other donors' samples. Each CDR3 is given with its conserved first and last residue. The D gene is left open where the match is weak. Clone size is not always given. Where it is, it says once, few, many or a class for expanded clones.

- TRBJ1-1 TRBV6-1 - TGTGCCAGCAGTGAAGGGGGTGGCGGAGTTGAAGCTTTCTTT CASSEGGGGVEAFF
few TRBJ2-5 TRBV4-1 - TGCGCCAGCAGCCAAGGCGGGGTCCCCCAAGAGACCCAGTACTTC CASSQGGVPQETQYF
- TRBJ2-5 TRBV6-6 TRBD1 TGTGCCAGCAGTCCCCACGGGACAGGGTTCCAAGAGACCCAGTACTTC CASSPHGTGFQETQYF
- TRBJ2-3 TRBV20-1 - TGCAGTGCAACCCAGATCCCCGGGACGGGTAGCACAGATACGCAGTATTTT CSATQIPGTGSTDTQYF
- TRBJ2-5 TRBV5-1 TRBD2 TGCGCCAGCAGCTTCGGCCTAGCGGGAGTTATGTGGGAGGAGACCCAGTACTTC CASSFGLAGVMWEETQYF
- TRBJ2-5 TRBV14 TRBD1 TGTGCCAGCAGCCCGCGACAGGGTAGGGGAGAGACCCAGTACTTC CASSPRQGRGETQYF
- TRBJ2-3 TRBV19 TRBD2 TGTGCCAGTAGTATCGGGTACGGGAGGGGCACAGATACGCAGTATTTT CASSIGYGRGTDTQYF
- TRBJ1-2 TRBV29-1 - TGCAGCGTTGCGGAAGGGTATGGCTACACCTTC CSVAEGYGYTF
many TRBJ2-2 TRBV7-2 - TGTGCCAGCAGCTCTGGACTCACCGGGGAGCTGTTTTTT CASSSGLTGELFF
- TRBJ2-1 TRBV28 - TGTGCCAGCAACATAGGGGGGGGGTCCTACAATGAGCAGTTCTTC CASNIGGGSYNEQFF
- TRBJ2-1 TRBV7-9 - TGTGCCAGCAGCTTAGCCTTGGCTAGCGTGGAAAATGAGCAGTTCTTC CASSLALASVENEQFF
few TRBJ1-4 TRBV7-6 - TGTGCCAGCAGCTTATTTCGGGGGGCAACTAATGAAAAACTGTTTTTT CASSLFRGATNEKLFF